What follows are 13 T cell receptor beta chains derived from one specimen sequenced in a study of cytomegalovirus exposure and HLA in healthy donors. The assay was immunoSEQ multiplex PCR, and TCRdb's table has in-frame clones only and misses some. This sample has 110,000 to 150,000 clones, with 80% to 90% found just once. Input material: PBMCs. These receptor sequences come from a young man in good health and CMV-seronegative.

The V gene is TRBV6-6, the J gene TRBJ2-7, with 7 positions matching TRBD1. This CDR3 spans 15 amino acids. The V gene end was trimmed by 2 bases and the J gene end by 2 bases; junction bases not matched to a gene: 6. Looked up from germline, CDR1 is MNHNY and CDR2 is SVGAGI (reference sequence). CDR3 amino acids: CASSYTHRGPYEQYF. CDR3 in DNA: TGTGCCAGCAGTTACACCCACAGGGGCCCCTACGAGCAGTACTTC.

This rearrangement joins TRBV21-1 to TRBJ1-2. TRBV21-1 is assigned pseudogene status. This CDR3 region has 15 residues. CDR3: CASSKRGGPQLGYTF. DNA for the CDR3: TGTGCCAGCAGCAAAAGGGGGGGACCCCAGCTAGGCTACACCTTC.

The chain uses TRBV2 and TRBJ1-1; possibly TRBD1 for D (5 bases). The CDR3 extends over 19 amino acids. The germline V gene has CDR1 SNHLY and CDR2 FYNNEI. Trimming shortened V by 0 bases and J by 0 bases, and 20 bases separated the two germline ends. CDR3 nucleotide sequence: TGTGCCAGCAGTGAAGCCTTGGGTTCGTTTGACAGCATGAACACTGAAGCTTTCTTT. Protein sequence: CASSEALGSFDSMNTEAFF.

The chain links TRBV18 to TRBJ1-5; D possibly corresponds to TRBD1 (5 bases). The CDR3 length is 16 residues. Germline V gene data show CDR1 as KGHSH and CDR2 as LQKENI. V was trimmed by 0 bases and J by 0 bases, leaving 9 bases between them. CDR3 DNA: TGTGCCAGCTCACCACCGACAGCTGGTAGCAATCAGCCCCAGCATTTT. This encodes CASSPPTAGSNQPQHF.

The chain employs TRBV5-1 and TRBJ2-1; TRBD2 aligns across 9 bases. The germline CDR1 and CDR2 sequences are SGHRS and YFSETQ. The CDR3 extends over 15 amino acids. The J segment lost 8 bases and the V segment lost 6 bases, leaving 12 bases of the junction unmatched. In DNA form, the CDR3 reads TGCGCCAGCACAAGGGACCAGCGGGGGGAAGATGAGCAGTTCTTC. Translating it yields CASTRDQRGEDEQFF.

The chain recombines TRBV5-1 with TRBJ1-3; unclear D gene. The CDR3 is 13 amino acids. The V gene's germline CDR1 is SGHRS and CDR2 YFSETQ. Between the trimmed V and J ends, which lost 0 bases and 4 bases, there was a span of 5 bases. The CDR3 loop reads CASSLAGGNTIYF. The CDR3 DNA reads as TGCGCCAGCAGCTTGGCCGGGGGAAACACCATATATTTT.

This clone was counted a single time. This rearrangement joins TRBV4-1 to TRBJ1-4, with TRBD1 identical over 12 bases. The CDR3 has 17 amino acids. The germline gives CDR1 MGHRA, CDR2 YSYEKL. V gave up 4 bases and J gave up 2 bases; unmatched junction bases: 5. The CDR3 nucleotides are TGCGCCAGCAGCCTCCGGGACAGGGGGCCCACTAATGAAAAACTGTTTTTT. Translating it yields CASSLRDRGPTNEKLFF.

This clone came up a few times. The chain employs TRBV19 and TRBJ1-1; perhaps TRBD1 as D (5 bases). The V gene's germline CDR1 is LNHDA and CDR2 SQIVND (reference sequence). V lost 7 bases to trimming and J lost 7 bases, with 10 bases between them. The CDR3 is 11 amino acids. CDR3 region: CASTVGGEAFF. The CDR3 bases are TGTGCCAGTACCGTGGGGGGTGAAGCTTTCTTT.

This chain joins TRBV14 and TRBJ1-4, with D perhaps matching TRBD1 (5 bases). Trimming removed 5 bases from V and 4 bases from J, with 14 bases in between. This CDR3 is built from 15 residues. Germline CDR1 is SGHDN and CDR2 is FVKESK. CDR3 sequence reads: CASSGIGGVNEKLFF. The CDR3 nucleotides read TGTGCCAGCAGCGGCATCGGAGGGGTTAATGAAAAACTGTTTTTT.

CDR3 loop: CASSRIRVGDEKLFF. The CDR3 region has the DNA TGCGCCAGCAGTCGGATCAGGGTTGGTGATGAAAAACTGTTTTTT. V usage is TRBV4-1 and J usage is TRBJ1-4; D is perhaps TRBD1 (5 bases). CDR1 and CDR2 (germline): MGHRA, YSYEKL. The CDR3 covers 15 residues. V lost 6 bases, J lost 6 bases, and 17 bases lay in between.

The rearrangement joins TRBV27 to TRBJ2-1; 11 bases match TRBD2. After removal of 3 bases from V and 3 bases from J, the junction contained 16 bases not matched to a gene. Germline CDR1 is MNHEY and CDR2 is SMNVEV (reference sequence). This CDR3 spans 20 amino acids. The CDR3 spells CASSFSRQSGTSGFYNEQFF. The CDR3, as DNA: TGTGCCAGCAGTTTCTCCCGCCAATCCGGGACTAGCGGATTCTACAATGAGCAGTTCTTC.

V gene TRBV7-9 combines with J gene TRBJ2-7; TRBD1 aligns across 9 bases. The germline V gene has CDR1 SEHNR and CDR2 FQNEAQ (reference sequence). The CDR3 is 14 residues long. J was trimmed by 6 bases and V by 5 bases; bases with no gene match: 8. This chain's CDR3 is CASSPGTGRVEQYF. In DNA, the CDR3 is TGTGCCAGCAGCCCCGGGACAGGGAGGGTCGAGCAGTACTTC. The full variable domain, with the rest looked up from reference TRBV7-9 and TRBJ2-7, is DTGVSQNPRHKITKRGQNVTFRCDPISEHNRLYWYRQTLGQGPEFLTYFQNEAQLEKSRLLSDRFSAERPKGSFSTLEIQRTEQGDSAMYLCASSPGTGRVEQYFGPGTRLTVT.

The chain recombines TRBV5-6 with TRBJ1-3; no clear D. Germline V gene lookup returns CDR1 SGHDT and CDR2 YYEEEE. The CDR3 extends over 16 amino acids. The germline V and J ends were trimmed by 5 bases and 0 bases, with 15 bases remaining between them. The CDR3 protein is CASSWGERVSGNTIYF. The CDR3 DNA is TGTGCCAGCAGTTGGGGAGAACGAGTCTCTGGAAACACCATATATTTT.